This entry is about one T cell receptor (beta chain). Its antigen is not known. The CDR3 runs to 14 residues. Germline loops: CDR1 MNHNS, CDR2 SASEGT. V was cut by 6 bases and J by 2 bases, with 14 bases left in between. This sample stems from a study of radiotherapy plus CTLA-4 blockade in lung cancer. Across the study: Disease control was seen in around 31% of patients, objective responses in 15% to 20%.

Data came from immunoSEQ multiplex PCR; TCRdb stores just in-frame clones and leaves some out. The data show under 65,000 clones, around 79% seen once. Study conclusions and caveats: TCR clones of tumor origin grew in blood after radiotherapy plus ipilimumab.

The sequenced sample was peripheral blood, obtained from a patient treated with radiotherapy plus ipilimumab. This receptor was obtained from a human donor with non-small cell lung cancer who had a complete response to radiotherapy plus ipilimumab. The V gene is TRBV6-1, the J gene TRBJ2-7; D is unresolved. The CDR3 loop is CASRVQAQTYEQYF. DNA of the CDR3: TGTGCCAGCAGGGTTCAGGCTCAAACCTACGAGCAGTACTTC.